The 32 T cell receptor beta chains listed next were all sequenced from one sample in a study of patients and donors after allogeneic stem cell transplantation. From the RT-PCR reads, TCRdb called clonotypes with MiXCR, one entry per CDR3 protein. The sample shows some 160,000 distinct CDR3 sequences, 24% of them seen only once. The sequenced material came from blood, either unsorted or a sorted T cell fraction (not recorded which). The receptors derive from a human donor who was either an allogeneic HSCT recipient or a stem cell or donor lymphocyte infusion donor (not recorded which). It is not recorded whose cells these are; they may come from a transplant donor.

This clonotype was picked up a small number of times. V is TRBV12-3 or TRBV12-4 and J is TRBJ1-5; D remains ambiguous. Trimming left V 1 base short and J 0 bases short, with 10 bases between. This CDR3 spans 16 amino acids. CDR3 residues: CASSLGREYSNQPQHF. CDR3 DNA: TGTGCCAGCAGTTTAGGGAGAGAATATAGCAATCAGCCCCAGCATTTT.

This clonotype was seen many times. The CDR3 loop reads CASSSQGNTEAFF. DNA for the CDR3: TGTGCCAGCAGTTCCCAGGGAAACACTGAAGCTTTCTTT. The chain joins TRBV12-3 or TRBV12-4 to TRBJ1-1, with D maybe TRBD1 (5 bases). V lost 4 bases to trimming and J lost 2 bases, with 8 bases between them. The CDR3 sequence is 13 residues long.

V gene TRBV19 combines with J gene TRBJ2-5; 7 nucleotides line up with TRBD1. Per germline, CDR1 LNHDA and CDR2 SQIVND (reference sequence). The junction had 5 bases not matched to a gene; V was cut back by 2 bases and J by 5 bases. The CDR3 loop spans 14 amino acids. CDR3 residues: CASSIKQGEETQYF. The CDR3 nucleotides read TGTGCCAGTAGTATAAAGCAGGGGGAGGAGACCCAGTACTTC.

This clonotype has only a few counts. The chain combines TRBV3-1 with TRBJ1-1; no clear D gene. Trimming pared 3 bases from V and 0 bases from J, leaving 2 bases between. Per the germline V gene, CDR1 is LGHDT and CDR2 is YNNKEL (reference sequence). This CDR3 spans 12 amino acids. The CDR3: CASSHLNTEAFF. The CDR3 DNA reads TGTGCCAGCAGCCACTTGAACACTGAAGCTTTCTTT.

The gene calls are TRBV7-3 and TRBJ2-1; no clear D gene. The germline gives CDR1 SGHTA, CDR2 FQGTGA. This CDR3 has 13 residues. V gave up 2 bases and J gave up 3 bases, with 5 bases separating them. The CDR3 region has the DNA TGTGCCAGCAGCTTATCGATCTACAATGAGCAGTTCTTC. Its protein is CASSLSIYNEQFF.

This clonotype appeared a few times. The chain employs TRBV20-1 and TRBJ1-6; D is possibly TRBD1 (5 bases). V was clipped by 0 bases and J by 10 bases, with 22 bases between them. The CDR3 totals 17 residues. The germline V gene has CDR1 DFQATT and CDR2 SNEGSKA (reference sequence). The CDR3 region is CSARDRGRAQAASPLHF. The CDR3 DNA reads TGCAGTGCTAGAGATCGGGGCAGGGCCCAAGCAGCGTCACCCCTCCACTTT.

The chain employs TRBV14 and TRBJ2-3, with D perhaps matching TRBD2 (6 bases). The V and J ends lost 4 bases and 7 bases respectively, with 21 bases between them. This CDR3 has 16 amino acids. Germline lookup yields CDR1 SGHDN and CDR2 FVKESK. CDR3 amino acids: CASSPFGSVGRYTQYF. CDR3 in DNA: TGTGCCAGCAGCCCCTTCGGGAGCGTAGGAAGGTATACGCAGTATTTT.

The chain carries TRBV18 and TRBJ1-4; the D gene is possibly TRBD1 (5 bases). CDR3 length equals 13 residues. Trimming cost V 3 bases and J 5 bases, with 7 bases left between them. The germline CDR1 and CDR2 sequences are KGHSH and LQKENI. Here the CDR3 DNA reads TGTGCCAGCTCACCGACAGTAAATGAAAAACTGTTTTTT. It specifies CASSPTVNEKLFF. The whole variable domain, filled in from reference TRBV18 and TRBJ1-4, reads NAGVMQNPRHLVRRRGQEARLRCSPMKGHSHVYWYRQLPEEGLKFMVYLQKENIIDESGMPKERFSAEFPKEGPSILRIQQVVRGDSAAYFCASSPTVNEKLFFGSGTQLSVL.

This clonotype has just a few counts. V is TRBV5-6 and J is TRBJ2-3; weak D call: TRBD1 (5 bases). V was pared by 3 bases and J by 6 bases, with 14 bases between. The germline V gene has CDR1 SGHDT and CDR2 YYEEEE. This CDR3 is 14 amino acids long. The CDR3 coding sequence is TGTGCCAGCAGCTCATACGGATGGGGCGATACGCAGTATTTT. Translated: CASSSYGWGDTQYF.

A few counts support this clonotype. The chain joins TRBV5-1 to TRBJ1-2; D unclear. The V gene's germline CDR1 is SGHRS and CDR2 YFSETQ. The CDR3 length is 16 residues. Trimming took 0 bases from V and 0 from J, leaving 12 bases between them. CDR3 bases: TGCGCCAGCAGCTTGGATCGGGGTTGGGCTAACTATGGCTACACCTTC. Residues: CASSLDRGWANYGYTF. Full variable domain (missing parts from reference TRBV5-1 and TRBJ1-2): KAGVTQTPRYLIKTRGQQVTLSCSPISGHRSVSWYQQTPGQGLQFLFEYFSETQRNKGNFPGRFSGRQFSNSRSEMNVSTLELGDSALYLCASSLDRGWANYGYTFGSGTRLTVV.

V and J are TRBV13 and TRBJ1-1; 9 positions agree with TRBD1. V lost 5 bases to trimming and J lost 1 base; unmatched junction nucleotides: 8. The CDR3 runs to 16 residues. From germline, CDR1 is PRHDT and CDR2 FYEKMQ (reference sequence). The CDR3 region is CASSPARDRENTEAFF. CDR3 nucleotide sequence: TGTGCCAGCAGCCCAGCACGGGACAGGGAGAACACTGAAGCTTTCTTT.

The chain links TRBV20-1 to TRBJ2-2, with 8 nucleotides matching TRBD1. Losses at the gene ends were 4 bases for V and 0 bases for J; bases not matched to a gene: 7. This CDR3 contains 16 residues. Germline lookup yields CDR1 DFQATT and CDR2 SNEGSKA (reference sequence). The CDR3 sequence is CSANLPTGANTGELFF. The CDR3 DNA is TGCAGTGCTAACCTTCCGACAGGGGCGAACACCGGGGAGCTGTTTTTT.

This chain connects TRBV20-1 to TRBJ1-1; possibly TRBD1 for D (5 bases). CDR3 length equals 13 residues. Trimming took off 3 bases at V and 1 base at J, with 9 bases between the two ends. Per the germline V gene, CDR1 is DFQATT and CDR2 is SNEGSKA (reference sequence). The CDR3 nucleotides read TGCAGTGCTAGTGTGACAGCGAACACTGAAGCTTTCTTT. Amino acids: CSASVTANTEAFF.

This chain connects TRBV5-1 to TRBJ2-2; D not resolved. Germline CDR1 and CDR2: SGHRS and YFSETQ. V lost 1 base, J lost 6 bases, and 10 bases lay in between. CDR3 length: 14 residues. The CDR3 protein is CASSLNPGPGELFF. DNA of the CDR3: TGCGCCAGCAGCTTGAATCCGGGCCCCGGGGAGCTGTTTTTT.

Only a few counts were recorded for this clonotype. The J gene is TRBJ2-1, the V gene TRBV15; 10 bases are shared with TRBD2. With V trimmed by 4 bases and J by 7 bases, 4 bases remained unmatched. There are 14 residues in the CDR3. CDR1 is LNHNV and CDR2 is YYDKDF in the germline V gene (reference sequence). The CDR3 DNA reads as TGTGCCACCAGCATACTAGCGGGACATAATGAGCAGTTCTTC. This translates into CATSILAGHNEQFF.

This clonotype showed up just once. The chain carries TRBV10-3 and TRBJ2-3, with D uncertain. Trimming took 0 bases from V and 4 from J, leaving 5 bases between them. The CDR3 is 13 residues long. Per germline, CDR1 ENHRY and CDR2 SYGVKD. Written as DNA, the CDR3 is TGTGCCATCAGTGAGTCATTACCAGATACGCAGTATTTT. This sequence encodes CAISESLPDTQYF.

This clonotype appeared once. The chain links TRBV12-3 or TRBV12-4 to TRBJ1-5; D is possibly TRBD1 or TRBD2 (5 bases each). The DNA end is a closer match to TRBJ2-3, so the J assignment may be wrong. The length of the CDR3 is 15 residues. The CDR3 spells CASSPNGWGNQPQYF. CDR3 bases: TGTGCCAGCAGTCCTAATGGGTGGGGGAATCAGCCCCAGTATTTT.

The chain links TRBV7-2 to TRBJ2-5; TRBD2 agrees at 8 bases. J was trimmed by 3 bases and V by 0 bases; bases with no gene match: 6. Germline loops: CDR1 SGHTA, CDR2 FQGNSA. The CDR3 has 16 residues. Here the CDR3 reads CASSLALLAAKETQYF. CDR3 sequence (DNA): TGTGCCAGCAGCTTAGCATTACTAGCGGCAAAAGAGACCCAGTACTTC.

The rearrangement uses TRBV6-2 or TRBV6-3 and TRBJ2-7, with D perhaps matching TRBD2 (5 bases). The CDR3 has 13 residues. Germline CDR1 and CDR2: MNHEY and SVGEGT. V lost 4 bases, J lost 6 bases, and 13 bases lay in between. The CDR3 protein is CASSFNRGSEQYF. The DNA of the CDR3 is TGTGCCAGCAGTTTCAATAGAGGGAGCGAGCAGTACTTC.

The V and J genes are TRBV4-2 and TRBJ2-2; the D is unclear. Germline-derived CDR1 and CDR2 are LGHNA and YNFKEQ. There are 14 residues in the CDR3. V was trimmed by 4 bases and J by 8 bases, leaving 14 bases between them. CDR3 sequence reads: CASSPRQERGELFF. CDR3 nucleotides: TGTGCCAGCAGCCCAAGACAAGAACGGGGGGAGCTGTTTTTT.

This rearrangement joins TRBV30 to TRBJ1-4; no reliable D call. Germline loops: CDR1 GTSNPN, CDR2 SVGIG (reference sequence). The CDR3 loop spans 16 amino acids. V lost 2 bases and J 6 bases, leaving 19 bases between the germline ends. The DNA for the CDR3 is TGTGCCTGGAGTCCCTCCTACCGGGATAAGGATGAAAAACTGTTTTTT. Translating gives CAWSPSYRDKDEKLFF.

The chain links TRBV20-1 to TRBJ2-1; 8 nucleotides match TRBD2. Per germline, CDR1 DFQATT and CDR2 SNEGSKA (reference sequence). The CDR3 loop spans 14 amino acids. The ends lost 4 bases at V and 5 bases at J; junction bases unmatched: 7. In DNA form, the CDR3 reads TGCAGTGCTAACGGGGGGGGCCGGGACAATGAGCAGTTCTTC. It encodes CSANGGGRDNEQFF.

This chain uses TRBV20-1 with TRBJ1-2; D unclear. CDR1 is DFQATT and CDR2 is SNEGSKA in the germline V gene (reference sequence). The CDR3 has 12 residues. Trimming stripped 4 bases from V and 7 bases from J, with 13 bases between. Here the CDR3 DNA reads TGCAGTGCTACCAACTCTATGGCTGGCTACACCTTC. Translating gives CSATNSMAGYTF.

This clonotype was seen ten or more times. V usage is TRBV9 and J usage is TRBJ1-2, with D possibly being TRBD1 (5 bases). Deletions cut 3 bases from V and 0 bases from J, with 9 bases between. CDR1 is SGDLS, CDR2 YYNGEE, per germline. The CDR3 extends over 14 amino acids. The CDR3 DNA reads TGTGCCAGCAGCGCCGGGACCGCTAACTATGGCTACACCTTC. Translated: CASSAGTANYGYTF.

The chain employs TRBV20-1 and TRBJ2-1; 9 bases line up with TRBD2. Germline CDR1 DFQATT, CDR2 SNEGSKA (reference sequence). This CDR3 is 17 amino acids long. With 3 bases clipped from V and 3 bases from J, the junction kept 12 bases outside the gene matches. CDR3 in DNA: TGCAGTGCTAGTTATTGGCCCATTAGCGGGGGCTACAATGAGCAGTTCTTC. Its translation: CSASYWPISGGYNEQFF.

This clonotype was found a few times. This sequence joins TRBV12-3 or TRBV12-4 and TRBJ1-5; 11 bases align to TRBD1. Trimming removed 7 bases from V and 5 bases from J; junction bases left unmatched: 7. The CDR3 consists of 15 residues. The CDR3: CASTLGTGGHQPQHF. The CDR3 region has the DNA TGTGCCAGCACCCTTGGGACAGGGGGGCATCAGCCCCAGCATTTT.

This sequence joins TRBV30 and TRBJ2-3; no firm D call. Germline V gives CDR1 GTSNPN, CDR2 SVGIG (reference sequence). V was trimmed by 0 bases and J by 4 bases, leaving 8 bases between them. This CDR3 region has 13 residues. CDR3 sequence: CAWSVDAPDTQYF. In nucleotides, the CDR3 is TGTGCCTGGAGTGTAGATGCCCCAGATACGCAGTATTTT.

CDR3 in amino acids: CSASKGTRVPDTQYF. The CDR3 DNA follows: TGCAGTGCTAGTAAGGGGACTAGAGTCCCAGATACGCAGTATTTT. The rearrangement uses TRBV20-1 and TRBJ2-3; 8 bases map to TRBD2. Unmatched junction bases numbered 9, after V lost 3 bases and J lost 4 bases. This CDR3 region has 15 residues. Germline CDR1 reads DFQATT; CDR2 reads SNEGSKA (reference sequence).

This chain links TRBV6-1 with TRBJ2-5; D is uncertain. This CDR3 is 15 amino acids long. The germline CDR1 and CDR2 sequences are MNHNS and SASEGT. The ends were cut back, 6 bases at V and 5 bases at J, with 19 bases in the middle. DNA for the CDR3: TGTGCCAGCAGCGTTAAACACCTCTTCAGGGAGACCCAGTACTTC. It yields the protein CASSVKHLFRETQYF.

The rearrangement joins TRBV5-1 to TRBJ1-1, with D possibly matching TRBD1 (5 bases). The germline gives CDR1 SGHRS, CDR2 YFSETQ. V was shortened by 0 bases and J by 6 bases, with 9 bases between the two germline ends. The CDR3 contains 13 residues. CDR3 DNA: TGCGCCAGCAGCTTGGCAGGGATCGCTGAAGCTTTCTTT. It encodes CASSLAGIAEAFF. Filled out from reference TRBV5-1 and TRBJ1-1, the complete variable domain reads KAGVTQTPRYLIKTRGQQVTLSCSPISGHRSVSWYQQTPGQGLQFLFEYFSETQRNKGNFPGRFSGRQFSNSRSEMNVSTLELGDSALYLCASSLAGIAEAFFGQGTRLTVV.

The V call is TRBV5-1, the J call TRBJ2-3, with D unresolved. Trimming took off 7 bases at V and 4 bases at J, with 13 bases between the two ends. CDR1 is SGHRS and CDR2 is YFSETQ in the germline V gene. The CDR3 is made up of 13 amino acids. CDR3 DNA: TGCGCCAGCTCGGCGAAGCCCCCAGATACGCAGTATTTT. Encoded protein: CASSAKPPDTQYF.

This clonotype has a handful of counts. V is TRBV20-1 and J is TRBJ2-3, with TRBD2 as a possible D gene (6 bases). V was pared by 0 bases and J by 4 bases, with 11 bases between. The CDR3 is 14 amino acids. CDR1 and CDR2 from the germline V gene are DFQATT and SNEGSKA (reference sequence). The CDR3 reads CSARELAGADTQYF. CDR3 in DNA: TGCAGTGCTAGAGAACTAGCTGGCGCAGATACGCAGTATTTT.